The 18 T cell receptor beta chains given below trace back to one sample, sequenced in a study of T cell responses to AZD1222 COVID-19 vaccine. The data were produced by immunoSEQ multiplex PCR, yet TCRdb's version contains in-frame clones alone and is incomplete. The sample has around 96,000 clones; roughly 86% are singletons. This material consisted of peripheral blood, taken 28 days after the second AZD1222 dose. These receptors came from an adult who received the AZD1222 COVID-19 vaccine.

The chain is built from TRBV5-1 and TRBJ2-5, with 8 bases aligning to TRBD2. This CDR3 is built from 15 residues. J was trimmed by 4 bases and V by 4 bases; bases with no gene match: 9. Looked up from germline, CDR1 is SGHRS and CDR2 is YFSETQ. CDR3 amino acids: CASSVPGGSRETQYF. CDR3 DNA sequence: TGCGCCAGCAGCGTCCCGGGGGGGTCCCGAGAGACCCAGTACTTC.

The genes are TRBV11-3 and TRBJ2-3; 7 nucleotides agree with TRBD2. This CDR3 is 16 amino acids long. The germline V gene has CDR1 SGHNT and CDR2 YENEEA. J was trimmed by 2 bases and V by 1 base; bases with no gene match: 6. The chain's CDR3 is CASSLGGGRATDTQYF. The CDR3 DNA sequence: TGTGCCAGCAGCTTAGGTGGCGGGAGAGCCACAGATACGCAGTATTTT.

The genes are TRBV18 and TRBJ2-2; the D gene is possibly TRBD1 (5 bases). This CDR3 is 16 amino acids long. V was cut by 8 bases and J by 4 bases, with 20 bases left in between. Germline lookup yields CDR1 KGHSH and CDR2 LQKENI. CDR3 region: CASPAGHPISTGELFF. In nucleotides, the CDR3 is TGTGCCAGCCCCGCAGGGCACCCGATCTCCACCGGGGAGCTGTTTTTT.

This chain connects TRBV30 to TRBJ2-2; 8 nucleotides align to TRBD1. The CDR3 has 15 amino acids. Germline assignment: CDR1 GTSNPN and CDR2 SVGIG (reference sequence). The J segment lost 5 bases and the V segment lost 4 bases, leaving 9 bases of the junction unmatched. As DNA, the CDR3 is TGTGCCTGGACCCCGGGACAGGATTGGACCGGGGAGCTGTTTTTT. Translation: CAWTPGQDWTGELFF.

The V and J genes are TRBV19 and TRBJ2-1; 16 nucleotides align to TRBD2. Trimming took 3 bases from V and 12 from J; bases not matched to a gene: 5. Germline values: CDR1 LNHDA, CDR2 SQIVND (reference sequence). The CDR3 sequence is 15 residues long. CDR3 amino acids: CASSIGGTSGRGQFF. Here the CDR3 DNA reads TGTGCCAGTAGTATCGGGGGGACTAGCGGGAGGGGGCAGTTCTTC.

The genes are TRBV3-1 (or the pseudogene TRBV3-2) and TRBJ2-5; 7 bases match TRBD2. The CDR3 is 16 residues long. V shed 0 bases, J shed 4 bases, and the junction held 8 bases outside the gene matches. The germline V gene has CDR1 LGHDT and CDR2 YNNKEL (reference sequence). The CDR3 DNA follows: TGTGCCAGCAGCCAAGATCCGACTAGCATTGGAGAGACCCAGTACTTC. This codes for CASSQDPTSIGETQYF.

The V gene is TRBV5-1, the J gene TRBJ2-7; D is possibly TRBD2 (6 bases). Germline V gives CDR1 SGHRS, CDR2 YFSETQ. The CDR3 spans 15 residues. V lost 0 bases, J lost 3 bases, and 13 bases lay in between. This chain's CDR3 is CASSLGGGVSYEQYF. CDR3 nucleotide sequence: TGCGCCAGCAGCTTGGGTGGCGGGGTCAGCTACGAGCAGTACTTC.

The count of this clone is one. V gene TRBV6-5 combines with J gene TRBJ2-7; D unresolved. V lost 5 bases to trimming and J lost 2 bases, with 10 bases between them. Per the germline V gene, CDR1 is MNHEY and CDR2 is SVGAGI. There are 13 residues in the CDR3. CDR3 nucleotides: TGTGCCAGCAGTACGGTACTCACCTACGAGCAGTACTTC. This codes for CASSTVLTYEQYF.

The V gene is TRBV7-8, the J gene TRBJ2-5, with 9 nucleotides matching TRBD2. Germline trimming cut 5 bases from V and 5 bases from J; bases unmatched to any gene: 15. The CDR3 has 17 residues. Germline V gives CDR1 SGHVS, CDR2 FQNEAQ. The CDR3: CASSPRAGGRAGETQYF. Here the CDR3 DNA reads TGTGCCAGCAGCCCTCGTGCTGGCGGGAGGGCCGGGGAGACCCAGTACTTC.

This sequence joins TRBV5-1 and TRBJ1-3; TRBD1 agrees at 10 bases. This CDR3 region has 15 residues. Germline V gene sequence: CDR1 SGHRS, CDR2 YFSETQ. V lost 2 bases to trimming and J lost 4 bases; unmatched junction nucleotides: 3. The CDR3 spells CASSFGTGEGNTIYF. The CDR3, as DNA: TGCGCCAGCAGCTTCGGGACAGGGGAAGGAAACACCATATATTTT.

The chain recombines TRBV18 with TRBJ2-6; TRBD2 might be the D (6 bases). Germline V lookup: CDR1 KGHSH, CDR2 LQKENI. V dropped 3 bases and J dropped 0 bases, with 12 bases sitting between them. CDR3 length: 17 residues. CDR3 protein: CASSPEGPNSGANVLTF. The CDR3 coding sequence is TGTGCCAGCTCACCGGAGGGTCCAAACTCTGGGGCCAACGTCCTGACTTTC.

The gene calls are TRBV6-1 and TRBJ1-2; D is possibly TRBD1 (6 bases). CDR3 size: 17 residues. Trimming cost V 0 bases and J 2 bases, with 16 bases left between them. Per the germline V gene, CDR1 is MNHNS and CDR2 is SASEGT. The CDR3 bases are TGTGCCAGCAGTGAAGCACCGACAGGTGGTGGAAACTATGGCTACACCTTC. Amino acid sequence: CASSEAPTGGGNYGYTF.

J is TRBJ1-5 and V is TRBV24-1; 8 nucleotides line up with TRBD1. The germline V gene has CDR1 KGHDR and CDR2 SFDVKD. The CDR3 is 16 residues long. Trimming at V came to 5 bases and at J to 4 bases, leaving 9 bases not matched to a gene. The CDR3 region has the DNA TGTGCCACCAGTGGTACAGGGGGAAGAGGGAATCAGCCCCAGCATTTT. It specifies CATSGTGGRGNQPQHF.

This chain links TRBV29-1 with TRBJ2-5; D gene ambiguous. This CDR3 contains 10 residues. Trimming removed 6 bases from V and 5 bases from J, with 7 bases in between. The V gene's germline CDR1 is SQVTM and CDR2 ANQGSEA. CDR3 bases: TGCAGCGTGTTAAGCGAGACCCAGTACTTC. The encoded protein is CSVLSETQYF.

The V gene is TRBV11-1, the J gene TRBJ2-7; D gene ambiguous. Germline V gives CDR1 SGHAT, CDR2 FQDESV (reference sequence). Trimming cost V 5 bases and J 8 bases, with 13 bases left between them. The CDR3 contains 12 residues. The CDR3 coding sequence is TGTGCCAGCAGCGGTAGCAGCAACAAGCAGTACTTC. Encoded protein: CASSGSSNKQYF. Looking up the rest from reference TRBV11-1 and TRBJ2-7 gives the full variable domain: EAEVAQSPRYKITEKSQAVAFWCDPISGHATLYWYRQILGQGPELLVQFQDESVVDDSQLPKDRFSAERLKGVDSTLKIQPAELGDSAMYLCASSGSSNKQYFGPGTRLTVT.

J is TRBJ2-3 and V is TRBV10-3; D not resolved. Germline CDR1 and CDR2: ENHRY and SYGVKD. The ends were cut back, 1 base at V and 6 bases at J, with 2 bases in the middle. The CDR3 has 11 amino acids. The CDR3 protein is CAISELDTQYF. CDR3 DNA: TGTGCCATCAGTGAGTTGGATACGCAGTATTTT.

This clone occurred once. The CDR3 DNA sequence: TGTGCCAGCAGCTTGCAGGACAGGAGTGAAAAACTGTTTTTT. Translation: CASSLQDRSEKLFF. The chain joins TRBV5-4 to TRBJ1-4; TRBD1 aligns across 7 bases. This CDR3 is 14 amino acids long. Germline V gives CDR1 SGHNT, CDR2 YYREEE (reference sequence). V was pared by 1 base and J by 7 bases, with 4 bases of the junction left unmatched. The variable domain in full, completed from reference TRBV5-4 and TRBJ1-4, reads ETGVTQSPTHLIKTRGQQVTLRCSSQSGHNTVSWYQQALGQGPQFIFQYYREEENGRGNFPPRFSGLQFPNYSSELNVNALELDDSALYLCASSLQDRSEKLFFGSGTQLSVL.

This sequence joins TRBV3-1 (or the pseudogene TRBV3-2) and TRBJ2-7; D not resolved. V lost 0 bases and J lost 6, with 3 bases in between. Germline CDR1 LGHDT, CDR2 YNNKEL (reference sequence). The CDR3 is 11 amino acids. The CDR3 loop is CASSQEAEQYF. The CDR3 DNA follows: TGTGCCAGCAGCCAAGAGGCCGAGCAGTACTTC.